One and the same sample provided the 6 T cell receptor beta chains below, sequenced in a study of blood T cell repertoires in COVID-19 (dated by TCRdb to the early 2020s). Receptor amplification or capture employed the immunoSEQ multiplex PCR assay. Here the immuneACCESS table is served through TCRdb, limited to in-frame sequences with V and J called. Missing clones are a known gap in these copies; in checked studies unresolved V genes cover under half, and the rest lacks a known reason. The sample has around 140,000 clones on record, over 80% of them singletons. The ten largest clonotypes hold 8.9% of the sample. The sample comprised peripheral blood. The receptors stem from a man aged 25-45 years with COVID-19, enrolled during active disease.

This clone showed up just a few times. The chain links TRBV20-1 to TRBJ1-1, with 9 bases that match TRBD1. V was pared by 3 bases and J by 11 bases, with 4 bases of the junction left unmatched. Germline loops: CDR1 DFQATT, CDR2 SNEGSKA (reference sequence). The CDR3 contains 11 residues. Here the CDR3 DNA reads TGCAGTGCTAGCCCCGGACAGGGGGCTTTCTTT. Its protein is CSASPGQGAFF.

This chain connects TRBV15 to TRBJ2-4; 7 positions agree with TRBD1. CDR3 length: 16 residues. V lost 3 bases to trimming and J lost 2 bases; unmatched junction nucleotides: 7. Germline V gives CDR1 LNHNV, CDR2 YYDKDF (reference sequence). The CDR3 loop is CATSRSEGASKNIQYF. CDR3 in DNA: TGTGCCACCAGCAGGAGCGAGGGGGCGTCCAAAAACATTCAGTACTTC. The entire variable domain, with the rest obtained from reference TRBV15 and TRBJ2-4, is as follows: DAMVIQNPRYQVTQFGKPVTLSCSQTLNHNVMYWYQQKSSQAPKLLFHYYDKDFNNEADTPDNFQSRRPNTSFCFLDIRSPGLGDTAMYLCATSRSEGASKNIQYFGAGTRLSVL.

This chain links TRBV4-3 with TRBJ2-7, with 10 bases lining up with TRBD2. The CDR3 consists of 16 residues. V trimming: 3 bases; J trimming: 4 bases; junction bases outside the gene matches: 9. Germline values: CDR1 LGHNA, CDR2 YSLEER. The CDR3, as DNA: TGCGCCAGCAGCCAGGGGGAAGGACTAGCGGTTTACGAGCAGTACTTC. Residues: CASSQGEGLAVYEQYF.

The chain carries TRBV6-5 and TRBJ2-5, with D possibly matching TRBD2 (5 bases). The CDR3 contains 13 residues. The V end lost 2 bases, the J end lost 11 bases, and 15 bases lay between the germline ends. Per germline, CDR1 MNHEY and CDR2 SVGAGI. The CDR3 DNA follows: TGTGCCAGCAGTTACACCCTACTAGGTTCTCAGTACTTC. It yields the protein CASSYTLLGSQYF.

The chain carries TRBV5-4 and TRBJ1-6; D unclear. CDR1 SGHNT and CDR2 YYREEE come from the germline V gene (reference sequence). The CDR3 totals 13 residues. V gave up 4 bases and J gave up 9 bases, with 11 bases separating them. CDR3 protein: CASSPPGGSPLHF. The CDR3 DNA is TGTGCCAGCAGCCCTCCCGGTGGTTCACCCCTCCACTTT.

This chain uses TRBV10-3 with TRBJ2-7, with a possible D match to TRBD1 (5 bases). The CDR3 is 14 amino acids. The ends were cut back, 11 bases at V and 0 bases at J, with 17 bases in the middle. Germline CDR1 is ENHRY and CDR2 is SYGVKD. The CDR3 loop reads CASKGVSNSYEQYF. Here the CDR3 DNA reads TGTGCCTCTAAAGGGGTATCAAACTCCTACGAGCAGTACTTC.